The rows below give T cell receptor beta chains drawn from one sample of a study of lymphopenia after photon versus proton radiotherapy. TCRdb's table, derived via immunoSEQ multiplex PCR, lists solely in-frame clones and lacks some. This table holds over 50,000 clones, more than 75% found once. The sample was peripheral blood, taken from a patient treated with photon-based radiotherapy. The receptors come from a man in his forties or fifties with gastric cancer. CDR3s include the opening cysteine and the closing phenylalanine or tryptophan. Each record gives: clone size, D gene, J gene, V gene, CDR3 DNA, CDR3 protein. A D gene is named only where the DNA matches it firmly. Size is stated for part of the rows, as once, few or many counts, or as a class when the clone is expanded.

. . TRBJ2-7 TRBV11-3 TGTGCCAGCTCTCCCGGCGGGGAATACGAGCAGTACTTC CASSPGGEYEQYF
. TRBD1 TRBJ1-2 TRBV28 TGTGCCAGCGAACAGGGGGGCTACACCTTC CASEQGGYTF
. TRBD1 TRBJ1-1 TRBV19 TGTGCCAGTAGGGACAGGGGGTGGACTGAAGCTTTCTTT CASRDRGWTEAFF
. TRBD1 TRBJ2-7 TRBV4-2 TGTGCCAGCAGCCAAGGCGAGAGGGGGCCTTTCTACGAGCAGTACTTC CASSQGERGPFYEQYF
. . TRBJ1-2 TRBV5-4 TGTGCCAGCAGCTTGTTTGGGGGACCAAAAAACTATGGCTACACCTTC CASSLFGGPKNYGYTF
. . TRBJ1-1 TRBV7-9 TGTGCCAGCCAGGGGCCCCGAGGCGCTTTCTTT CASQGPRGAFF
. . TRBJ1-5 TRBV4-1 TGCGCCAGCAGCCAGCCAACCGCCCAGCGGGGCCAGCCCCAGCATTTT CASSQPTAQRGQPQHF
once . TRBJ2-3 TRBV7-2 TGTGCCAGCAGCCCAGGGGAGGGGTGGAGCACAGATACGCAGTATTTT CASSPGEGWSTDTQYF
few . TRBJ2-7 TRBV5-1 TGCGCCAGCAGCTTACGGGGCTACGAGCAGTACTTC CASSLRGYEQYF
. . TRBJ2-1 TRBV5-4 TGTGCCAGCAGCTTGGTGGCCGAAGCCAATGAGCAGTTCTTC CASSLVAEANEQFF
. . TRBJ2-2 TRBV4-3 TGCGCCAGCAGCCCACAGGCGCTAACGAACACCGGGGAGCTGTTTTTT CASSPQALTNTGELFF
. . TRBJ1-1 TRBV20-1 TGCAGTGCTAGTATGTGGACTGAAGCTTTCTTT CSASMWTEAFF
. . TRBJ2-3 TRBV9 TGTGCCAGCAGCGCCGGACTTGGAAGCACAGATACGCAGTATTTT CASSAGLGSTDTQYF
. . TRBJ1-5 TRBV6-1 TGTGCCAGCAGAAAGGGCCTCAATCAGCCCCAGCATTTT CASRKGLNQPQHF
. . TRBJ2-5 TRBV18 TGTGCCAGCTCACTCCTTGGTGGGGGCTGGGAGACCCAGTACTTC CASSLLGGGWETQYF
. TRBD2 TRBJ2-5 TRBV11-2 TGTGCCAGCAGCCAGTCCGGGGGGAGGGAGACCCAGTACTTC CASSQSGGRETQYF
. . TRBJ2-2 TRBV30 TGTGCCCGGTTGACAGGGAACACCGGGGAGCTGTTTTTT CARLTGNTGELFF